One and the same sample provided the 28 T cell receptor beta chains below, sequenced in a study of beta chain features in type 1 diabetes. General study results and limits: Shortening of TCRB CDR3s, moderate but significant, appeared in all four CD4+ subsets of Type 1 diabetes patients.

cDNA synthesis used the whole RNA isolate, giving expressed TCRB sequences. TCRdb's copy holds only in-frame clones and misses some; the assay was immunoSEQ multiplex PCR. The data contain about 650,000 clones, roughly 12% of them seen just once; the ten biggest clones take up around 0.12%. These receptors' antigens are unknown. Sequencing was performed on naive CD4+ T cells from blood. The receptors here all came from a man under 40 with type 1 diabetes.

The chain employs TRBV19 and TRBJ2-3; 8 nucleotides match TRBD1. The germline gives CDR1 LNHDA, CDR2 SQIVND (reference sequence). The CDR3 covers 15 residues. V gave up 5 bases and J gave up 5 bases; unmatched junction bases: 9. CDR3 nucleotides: TGTGCCAGTAGTCAGGGGGCGCAGGGGGTAGATACGCAGTATTTT. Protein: CASSQGAQGVDTQYF.

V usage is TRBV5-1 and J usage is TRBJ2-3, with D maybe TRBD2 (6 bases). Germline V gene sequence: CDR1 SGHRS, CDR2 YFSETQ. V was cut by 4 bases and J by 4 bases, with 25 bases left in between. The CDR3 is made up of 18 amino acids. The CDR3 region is CASSPRVAGSSVSDTQYF. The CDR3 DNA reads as TGCGCCAGCAGCCCTCGGGTTGCGGGGAGCAGTGTTTCAGATACGCAGTATTTT.

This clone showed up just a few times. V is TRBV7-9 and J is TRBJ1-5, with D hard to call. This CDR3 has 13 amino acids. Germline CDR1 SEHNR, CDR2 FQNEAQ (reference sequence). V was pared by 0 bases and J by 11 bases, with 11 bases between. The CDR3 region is CASSLASSGAQHF. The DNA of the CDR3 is TGTGCCAGCAGCTTAGCTTCGTCGGGAGCCCAGCATTTT.

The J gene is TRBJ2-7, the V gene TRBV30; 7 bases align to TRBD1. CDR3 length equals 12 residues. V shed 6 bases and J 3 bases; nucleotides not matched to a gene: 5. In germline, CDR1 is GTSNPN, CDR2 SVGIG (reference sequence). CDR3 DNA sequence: TGTGCCTGTCGGGGACAGAGCTACGAGCAGTACTTC. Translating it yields CACRGQSYEQYF.

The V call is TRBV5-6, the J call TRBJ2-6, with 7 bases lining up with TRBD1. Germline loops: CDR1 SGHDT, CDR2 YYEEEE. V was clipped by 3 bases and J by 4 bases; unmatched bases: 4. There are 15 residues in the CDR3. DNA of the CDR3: TGTGCCAGCAGCTCCACAGGGGAAGGGGCCAACGTCCTGACTTTC. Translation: CASSSTGEGANVLTF.

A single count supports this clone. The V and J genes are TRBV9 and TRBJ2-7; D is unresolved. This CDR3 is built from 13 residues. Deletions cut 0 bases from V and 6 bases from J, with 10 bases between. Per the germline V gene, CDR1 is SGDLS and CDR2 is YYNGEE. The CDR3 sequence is CASSVDPIREQYF. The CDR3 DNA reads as TGTGCCAGCAGCGTAGATCCCATACGCGAGCAGTACTTC.

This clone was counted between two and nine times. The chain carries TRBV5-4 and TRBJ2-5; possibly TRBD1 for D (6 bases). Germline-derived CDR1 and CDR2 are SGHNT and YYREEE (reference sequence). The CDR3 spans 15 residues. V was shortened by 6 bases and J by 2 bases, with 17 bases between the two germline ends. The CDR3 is CASTHQGSTQETQYF. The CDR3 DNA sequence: TGTGCCAGCACCCACCAGGGGAGTACACAAGAGACCCAGTACTTC.

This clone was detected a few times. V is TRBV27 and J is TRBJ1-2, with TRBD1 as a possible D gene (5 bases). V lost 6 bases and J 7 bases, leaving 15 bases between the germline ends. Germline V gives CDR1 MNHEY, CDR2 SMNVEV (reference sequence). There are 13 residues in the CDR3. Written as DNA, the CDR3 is TGTGCCAGCAGCCAGCAGGGAGGCTCTGGCTACACCTTC. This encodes CASSQQGGSGYTF.

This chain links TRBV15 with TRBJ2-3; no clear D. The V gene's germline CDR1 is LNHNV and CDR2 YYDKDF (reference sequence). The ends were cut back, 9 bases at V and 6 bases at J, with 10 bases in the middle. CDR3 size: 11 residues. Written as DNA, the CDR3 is TGTGCCACGAGTACCCGGGATACGCAGTATTTT. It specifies CATSTRDTQYF.

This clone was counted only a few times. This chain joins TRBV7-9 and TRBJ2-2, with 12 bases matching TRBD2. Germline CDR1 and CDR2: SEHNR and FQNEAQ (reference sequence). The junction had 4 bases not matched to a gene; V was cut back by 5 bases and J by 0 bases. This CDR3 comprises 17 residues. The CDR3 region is CASSRTSGAANTGELFF. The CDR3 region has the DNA TGTGCCAGCAGCCGGACTAGCGGGGCCGCGAACACCGGGGAGCTGTTTTTT.

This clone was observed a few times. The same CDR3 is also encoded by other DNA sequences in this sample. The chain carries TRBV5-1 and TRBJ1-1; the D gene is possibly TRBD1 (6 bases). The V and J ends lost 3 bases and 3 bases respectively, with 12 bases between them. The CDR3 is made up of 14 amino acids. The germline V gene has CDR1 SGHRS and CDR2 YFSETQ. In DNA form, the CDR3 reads TGCGCCAGCAGCTCGGGCAGGGGTGACACTGAAGCTTTCTTT. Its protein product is CASSSGRGDTEAFF.

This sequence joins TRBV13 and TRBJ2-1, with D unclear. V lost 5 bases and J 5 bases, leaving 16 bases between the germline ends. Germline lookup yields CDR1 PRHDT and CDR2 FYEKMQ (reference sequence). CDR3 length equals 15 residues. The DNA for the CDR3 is TGTGCCAGCAGCCTACCGACACTACACGACAATGAGCAGTTCTTC. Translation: CASSLPTLHDNEQFF.

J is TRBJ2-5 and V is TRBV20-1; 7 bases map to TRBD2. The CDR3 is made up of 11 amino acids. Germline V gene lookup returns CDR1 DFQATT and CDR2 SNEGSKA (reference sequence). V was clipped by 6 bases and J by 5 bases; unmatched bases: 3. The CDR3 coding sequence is TGCAGTGCAACTAGCGAGGAGACCCAGTACTTC. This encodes CSATSEETQYF.

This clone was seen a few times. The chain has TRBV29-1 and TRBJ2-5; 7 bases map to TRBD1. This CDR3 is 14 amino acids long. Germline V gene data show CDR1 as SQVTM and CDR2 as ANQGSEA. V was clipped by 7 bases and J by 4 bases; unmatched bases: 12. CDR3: CSGLGGAGRETQYF. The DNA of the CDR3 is TGCAGCGGTTTAGGGGGCGCCGGAAGAGAGACCCAGTACTTC.

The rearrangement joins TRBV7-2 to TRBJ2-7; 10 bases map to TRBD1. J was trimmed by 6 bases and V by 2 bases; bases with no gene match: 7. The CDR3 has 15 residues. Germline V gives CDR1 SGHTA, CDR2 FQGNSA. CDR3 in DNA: TGTGCCAGCAGCTTACACCGGACAGGGGGAGTCGAGCAGTACTTC. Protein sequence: CASSLHRTGGVEQYF.

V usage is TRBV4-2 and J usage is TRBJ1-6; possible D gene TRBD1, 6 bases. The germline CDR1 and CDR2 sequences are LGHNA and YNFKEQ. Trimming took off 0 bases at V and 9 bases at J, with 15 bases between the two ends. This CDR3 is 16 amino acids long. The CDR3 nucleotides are TGTGCCAGCAGCCAAGAGGGGGCCCTCGGGGGTTCACCCCTCCACTTT. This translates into CASSQEGALGGSPLHF.

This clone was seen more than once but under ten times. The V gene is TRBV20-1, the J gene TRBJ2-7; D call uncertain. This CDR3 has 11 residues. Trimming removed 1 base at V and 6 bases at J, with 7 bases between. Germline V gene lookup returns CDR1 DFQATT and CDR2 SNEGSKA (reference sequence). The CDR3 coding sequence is TGCAGTGCTAGAGGCCGTGGCGAGCAGTACTTC. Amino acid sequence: CSARGRGEQYF.

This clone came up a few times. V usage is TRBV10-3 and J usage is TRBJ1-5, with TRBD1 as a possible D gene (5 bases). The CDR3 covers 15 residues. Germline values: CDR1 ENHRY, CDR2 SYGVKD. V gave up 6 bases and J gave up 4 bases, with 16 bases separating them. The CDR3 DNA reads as TGTGCCATCAGCGCCCAGGGCCCTTCTAATCAGCCCCAGCATTTT. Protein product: CAISAQGPSNQPQHF.

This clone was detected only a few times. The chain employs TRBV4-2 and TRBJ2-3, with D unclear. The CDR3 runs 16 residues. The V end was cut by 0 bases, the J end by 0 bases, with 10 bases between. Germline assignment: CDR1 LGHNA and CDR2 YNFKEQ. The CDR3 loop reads CASSQDGLSSTDTQYF. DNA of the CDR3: TGTGCCAGCAGCCAAGATGGCCTCTCAAGCACAGATACGCAGTATTTT.

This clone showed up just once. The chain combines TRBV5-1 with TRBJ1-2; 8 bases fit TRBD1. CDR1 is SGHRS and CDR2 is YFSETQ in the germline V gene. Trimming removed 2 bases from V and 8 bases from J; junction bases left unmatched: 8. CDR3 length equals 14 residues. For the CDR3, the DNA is TGCGCCAGCAGCTTTGGACAGGGATCCGACGGCTACACCTTC. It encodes CASSFGQGSDGYTF.

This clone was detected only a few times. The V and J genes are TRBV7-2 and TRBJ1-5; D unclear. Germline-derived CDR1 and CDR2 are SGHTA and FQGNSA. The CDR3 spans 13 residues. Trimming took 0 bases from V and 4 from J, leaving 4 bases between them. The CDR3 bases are TGTGCCAGCAGCTTAGCAGAGAATCAGCCCCAGCATTTT. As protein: CASSLAENQPQHF.

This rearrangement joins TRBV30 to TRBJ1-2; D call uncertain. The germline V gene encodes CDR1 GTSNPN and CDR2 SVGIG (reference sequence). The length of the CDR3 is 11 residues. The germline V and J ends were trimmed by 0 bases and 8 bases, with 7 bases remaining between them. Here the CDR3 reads CAWSVHEGYTF. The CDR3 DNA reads TGTGCCTGGAGTGTACATGAAGGCTACACCTTC.

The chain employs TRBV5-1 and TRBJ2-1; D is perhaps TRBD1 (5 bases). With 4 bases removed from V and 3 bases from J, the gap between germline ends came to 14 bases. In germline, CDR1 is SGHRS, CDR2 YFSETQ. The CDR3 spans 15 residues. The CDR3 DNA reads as TGCGCCAGCAGCCATACCAGGGTTGACTACAATGAGCAGTTCTTC. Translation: CASSHTRVDYNEQFF.

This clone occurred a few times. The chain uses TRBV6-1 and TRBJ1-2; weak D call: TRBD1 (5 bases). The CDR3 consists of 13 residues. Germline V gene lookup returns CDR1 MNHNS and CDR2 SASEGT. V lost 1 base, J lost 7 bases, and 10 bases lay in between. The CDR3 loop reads CASSEEQGLGYTF. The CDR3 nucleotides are TGTGCCAGCAGTGAAGAGCAGGGCCTTGGCTACACCTTC.

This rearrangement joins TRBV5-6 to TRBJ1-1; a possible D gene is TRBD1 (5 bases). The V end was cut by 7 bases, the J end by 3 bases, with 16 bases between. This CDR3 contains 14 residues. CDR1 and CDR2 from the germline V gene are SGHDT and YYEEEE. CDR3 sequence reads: CASQGGVLYTEAFF. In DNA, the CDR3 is TGTGCCAGCCAGGGTGGTGTTTTGTACACTGAAGCTTTCTTT.

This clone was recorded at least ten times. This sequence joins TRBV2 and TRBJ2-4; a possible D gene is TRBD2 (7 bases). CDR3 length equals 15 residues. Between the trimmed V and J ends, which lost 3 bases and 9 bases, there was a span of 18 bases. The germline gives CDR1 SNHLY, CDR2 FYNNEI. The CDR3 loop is CASSESGGPPAIQYF. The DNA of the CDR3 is TGTGCCAGCAGTGAGTCGGGGGGCCCTCCTGCCATTCAGTACTTC.

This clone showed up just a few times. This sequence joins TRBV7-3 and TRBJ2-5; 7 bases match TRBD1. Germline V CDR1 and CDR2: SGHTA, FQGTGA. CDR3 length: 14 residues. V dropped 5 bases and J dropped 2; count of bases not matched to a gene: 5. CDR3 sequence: CASSRTGDQETQYF. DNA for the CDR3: TGTGCCAGCAGCCGCACAGGGGATCAAGAGACCCAGTACTTC.

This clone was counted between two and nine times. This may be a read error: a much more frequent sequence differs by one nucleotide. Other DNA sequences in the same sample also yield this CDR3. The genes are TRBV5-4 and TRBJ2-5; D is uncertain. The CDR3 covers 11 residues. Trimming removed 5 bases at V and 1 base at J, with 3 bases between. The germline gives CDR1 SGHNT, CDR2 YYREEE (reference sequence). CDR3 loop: CASSFQETQYF. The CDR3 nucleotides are TGTGCCAGCAGTTTCCAAGAGACCCAGTACTTC.